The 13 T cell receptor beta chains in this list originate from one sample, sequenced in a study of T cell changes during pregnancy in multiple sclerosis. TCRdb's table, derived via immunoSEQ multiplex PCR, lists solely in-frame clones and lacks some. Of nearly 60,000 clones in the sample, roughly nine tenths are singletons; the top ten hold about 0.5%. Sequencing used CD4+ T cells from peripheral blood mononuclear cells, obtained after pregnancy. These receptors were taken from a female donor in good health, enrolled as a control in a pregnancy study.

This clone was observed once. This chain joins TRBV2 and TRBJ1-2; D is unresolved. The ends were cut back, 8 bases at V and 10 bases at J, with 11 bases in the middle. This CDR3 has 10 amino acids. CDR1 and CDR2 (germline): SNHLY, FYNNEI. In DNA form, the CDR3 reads TGTGCCAGCCGCAATAGAGCCTACACCTTC. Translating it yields CASRNRAYTF. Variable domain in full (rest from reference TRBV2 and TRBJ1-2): EPEVTQTPSHQVTQMGQEVILRCVPISNHLYFYWYRQILGQKVEFLVSFYNNEISEKSEIFDDQFSVERPDGSNFTLKIRSTKLEDSAMYFCASRNRAYTFGSGTRLTVV.

DNA for the CDR3: TGTGCCAGCAGCGCATACAGGGGTGAAAACACCGGGGAGCTGTTTTTT. It encodes CASSAYRGENTGELFF. The V gene is TRBV7-2, the J gene TRBJ2-2, with 7 positions matching TRBD1. J was trimmed by 2 bases and V by 5 bases; bases with no gene match: 8. Germline V CDR1 and CDR2: SGHTA, FQGNSA. The CDR3 totals 16 residues.

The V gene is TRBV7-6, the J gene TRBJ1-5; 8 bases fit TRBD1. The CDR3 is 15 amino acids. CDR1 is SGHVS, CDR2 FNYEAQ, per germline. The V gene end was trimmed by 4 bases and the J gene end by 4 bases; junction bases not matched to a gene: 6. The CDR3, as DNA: TGTGCCAGCAGCTCTCGGACAGGGACAAATCAGCCCCAGCATTTT. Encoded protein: CASSSRTGTNQPQHF.

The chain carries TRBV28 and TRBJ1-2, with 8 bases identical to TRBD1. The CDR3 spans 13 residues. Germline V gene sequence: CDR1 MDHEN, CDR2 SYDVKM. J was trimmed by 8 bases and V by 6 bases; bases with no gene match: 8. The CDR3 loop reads CASRPDRVYGYTF. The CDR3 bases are TGTGCCAGCAGACCGGACAGGGTCTACGGCTACACCTTC.

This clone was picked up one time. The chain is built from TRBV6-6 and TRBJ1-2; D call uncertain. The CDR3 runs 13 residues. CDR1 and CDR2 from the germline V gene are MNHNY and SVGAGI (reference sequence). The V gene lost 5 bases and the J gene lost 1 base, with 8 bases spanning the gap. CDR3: CASSMSLNYGYTF. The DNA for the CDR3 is TGTGCCAGCAGTATGAGCCTTAACTATGGCTACACCTTC.

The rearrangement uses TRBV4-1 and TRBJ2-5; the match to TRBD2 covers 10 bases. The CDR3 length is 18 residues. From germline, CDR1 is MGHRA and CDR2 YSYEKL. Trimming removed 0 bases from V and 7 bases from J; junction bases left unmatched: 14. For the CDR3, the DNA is TGCGCCAGCAGCCAAGAGTTGCGTAGCGGGGGGCTTTTCGTGACCCAGTACTTC. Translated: CASSQELRSGGLFVTQYF.

This CDR3 is CASSYLQDTEAFF. DNA for the CDR3: TGTGCCAGCAGCTATCTTCAGGACACTGAAGCTTTCTTT. The chain recombines TRBV7-2 with TRBJ1-1; D remains ambiguous. V lost 4 bases to trimming and J lost 3 bases, with 9 bases between them. The length of the CDR3 is 13 residues. CDR1 and CDR2 (germline): SGHTA, FQGNSA.

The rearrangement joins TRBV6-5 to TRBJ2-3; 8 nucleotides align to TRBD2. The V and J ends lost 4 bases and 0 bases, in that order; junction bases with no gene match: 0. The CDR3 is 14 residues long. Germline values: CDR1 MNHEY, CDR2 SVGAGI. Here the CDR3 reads CASSSGGSTDTQYF. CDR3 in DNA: TGTGCCAGCAGTTCGGGGGGGAGCACAGATACGCAGTATTTT.

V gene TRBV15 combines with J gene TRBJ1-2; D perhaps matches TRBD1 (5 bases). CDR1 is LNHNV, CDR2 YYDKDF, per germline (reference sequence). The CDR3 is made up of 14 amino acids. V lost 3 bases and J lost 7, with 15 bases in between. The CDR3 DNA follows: TGTGCCACCAGCAGCGACGGGGGAGGGTTTGGCTACACCTTC. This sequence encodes CATSSDGGGFGYTF. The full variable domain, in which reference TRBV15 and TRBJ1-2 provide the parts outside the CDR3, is DAMVIQNPRYQVTQFGKPVTLSCSQTLNHNVMYWYQQKSSQAPKLLFHYYDKDFNNEADTPDNFQSRRPNTSFCFLDIRSPGLGDTAMYLCATSSDGGGFGYTFGSGTRLTVV.

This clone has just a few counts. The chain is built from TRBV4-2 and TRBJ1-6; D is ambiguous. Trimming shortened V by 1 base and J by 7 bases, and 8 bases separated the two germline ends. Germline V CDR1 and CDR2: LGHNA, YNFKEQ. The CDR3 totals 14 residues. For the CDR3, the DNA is TGTGCCAGCAGCCAAGGGCAGGCGAATTCACCCCTCCACTTT. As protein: CASSQGQANSPLHF.

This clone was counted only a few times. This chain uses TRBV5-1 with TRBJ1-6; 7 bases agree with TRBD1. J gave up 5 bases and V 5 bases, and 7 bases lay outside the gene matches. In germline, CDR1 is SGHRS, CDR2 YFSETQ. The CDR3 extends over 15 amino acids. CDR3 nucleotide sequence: TGCGCCAGCAGTCTTCGGACAGGTAATAATTCACCCCTCCACTTT. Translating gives CASSLRTGNNSPLHF.

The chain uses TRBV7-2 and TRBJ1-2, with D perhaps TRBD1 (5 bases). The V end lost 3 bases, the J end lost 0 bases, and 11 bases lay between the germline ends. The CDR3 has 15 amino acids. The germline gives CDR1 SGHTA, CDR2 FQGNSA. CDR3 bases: TGTGCCAGCAGCTTCCTACAGGTTACTAACTATGGCTACACCTTC. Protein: CASSFLQVTNYGYTF.

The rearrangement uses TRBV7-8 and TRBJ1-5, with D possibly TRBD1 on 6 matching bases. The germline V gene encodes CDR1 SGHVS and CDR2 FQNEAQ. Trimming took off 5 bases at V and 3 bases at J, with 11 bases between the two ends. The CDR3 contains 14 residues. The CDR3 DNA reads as TGTGCCAGCAGCCCAGGACAGTACAATCAGCCCCAGCATTTT. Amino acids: CASSPGQYNQPQHF.